This T cell receptor beta chain derives from a study of molecular identifiers for immune sequencing clone quantification. Each CDR3 protein gets one entry after TCRdb re-called the PCR reads with MiXCR. This sample carries roughly 630,000 distinct CDR3 sequences, about 25% of them seen once, and the ten largest clones take about 0.73%. With 5 bases clipped from V and 0 bases from J, the junction kept 8 bases outside the gene matches. Germline V gene lookup returns CDR1 SGHTA and CDR2 FQGTGA. The CDR3 sequence is 16 residues long. This clonotype has a handful of counts. CD8+CD4-CCR7+CD45RA+ sorting gave the naive CD8 T cells.

The V gene is TRBV7-3, the J gene TRBJ2-3; 7 bases map to TRBD2. The sequencing sample was made of naive CD8+ T cells from blood, with Jurkat cell RNA spiked in. Documented subset: FACS-sorted CD8+CD4-CCR7+CD45RA+ naive T cells. The TCR sequence derives from a human donor in good health. Some libraries in this study had Jurkat cell RNA spiked in. The CDR3 region is CASSRGTTYSTDTQYF. The CDR3 region has the DNA TGTGCCAGCAGCCGTGGGACTACTTATAGCACAGATACGCAGTATTTT.